This TCR beta chain is from a study of blood T cells in healthy people across ages. Each of the donors had roughly 9.4 milliliters of peripheral blood drawn into EDTA-treated Vacutainer tubes. With a J-beta primer mix and a sample-barcoded 5' primer, a second PCR ran about 6 to 11 cycles. A 12-random-nucleotide template-switch adaptor tagged each cDNA molecule. A minimum of 3 million CDR3-containing paired-end reads was obtained for each sample. Each CDR3 protein is one row after TCRdb ran MiXCR on the 5' RACE reads. The table records over a million distinct CDR3 sequences, less than 45% of them present only once. This clonotype was seen repeatedly, ten times or more. Its antigen is not known. Germline V CDR1 and CDR2: SNHLY, FYNNEI. CDR3 size: 15 residues. Trimming took off 0 bases at V and 1 base at J, with 8 bases between the two ends. Study-wide results and limits: The fall in TCR beta diversity per million T cells was roughly linear with age.

Sequencing used blood. The receptor's source is a woman younger than 35 in good health. The V and J genes are TRBV2 and TRBJ2-3, with D unresolved. CDR3 region: CASSEAVKRTDTQYF. The CDR3 DNA follows: TGTGCCAGCAGTGAAGCGGTTAAACGCACAGATACGCAGTATTTT.